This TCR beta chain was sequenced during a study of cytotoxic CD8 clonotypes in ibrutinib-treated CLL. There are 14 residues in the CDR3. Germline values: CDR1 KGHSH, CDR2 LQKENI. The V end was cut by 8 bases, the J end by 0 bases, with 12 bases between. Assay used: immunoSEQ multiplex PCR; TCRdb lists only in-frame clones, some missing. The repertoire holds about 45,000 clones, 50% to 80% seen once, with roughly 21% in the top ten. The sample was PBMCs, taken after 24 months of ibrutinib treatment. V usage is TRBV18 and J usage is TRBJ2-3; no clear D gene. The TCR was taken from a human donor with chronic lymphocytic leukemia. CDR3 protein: CASARPGSTDTQYF. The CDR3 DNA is TGTGCCAGCGCAAGACCCGGGAGCACAGATACGCAGTATTTT.